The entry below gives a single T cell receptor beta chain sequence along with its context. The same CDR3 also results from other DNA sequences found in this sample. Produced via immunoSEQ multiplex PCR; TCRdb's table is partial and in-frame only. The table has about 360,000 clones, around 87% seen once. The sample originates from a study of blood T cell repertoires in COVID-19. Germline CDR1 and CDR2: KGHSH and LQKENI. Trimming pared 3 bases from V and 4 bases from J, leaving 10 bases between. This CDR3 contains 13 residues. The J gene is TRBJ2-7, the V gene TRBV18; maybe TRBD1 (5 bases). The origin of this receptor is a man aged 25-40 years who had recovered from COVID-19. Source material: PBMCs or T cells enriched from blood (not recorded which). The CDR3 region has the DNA TGTGCCAGCTCACCCCCGACAGTTTACGAGCAGTACTTC. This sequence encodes CASSPPTVYEQYF. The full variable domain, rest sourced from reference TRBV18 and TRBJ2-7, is NAGVMQNPRHLVRRRGQEARLRCSPMKGHSHVYWYRQLPEEGLKFMVYLQKENIIDESGMPKERFSAEFPKEGPSILRIQQVVRGDSAAYFCASSPPTVYEQYFGPGTRLTVT.